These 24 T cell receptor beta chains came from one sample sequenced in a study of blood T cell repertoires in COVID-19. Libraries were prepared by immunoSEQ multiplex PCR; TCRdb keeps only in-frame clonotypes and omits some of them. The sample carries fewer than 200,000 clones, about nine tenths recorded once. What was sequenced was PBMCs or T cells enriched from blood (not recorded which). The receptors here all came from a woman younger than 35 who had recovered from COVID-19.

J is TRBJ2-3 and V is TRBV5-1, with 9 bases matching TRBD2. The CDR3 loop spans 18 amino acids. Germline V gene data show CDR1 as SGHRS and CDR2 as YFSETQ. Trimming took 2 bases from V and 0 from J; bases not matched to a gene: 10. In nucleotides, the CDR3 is TGCGCCAGCAGCTTCGAGACTAGCGGTCCCCCTAGCACAGATACGCAGTATTTT. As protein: CASSFETSGPPSTDTQYF.

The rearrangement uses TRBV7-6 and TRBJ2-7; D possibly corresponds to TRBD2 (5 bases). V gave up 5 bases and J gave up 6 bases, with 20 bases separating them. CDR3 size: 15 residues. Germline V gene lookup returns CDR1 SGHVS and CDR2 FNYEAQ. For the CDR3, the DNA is TGTGCCAGCAGCCCTTCCCCCGGGATTTATGGCGAGCAGTACTTC. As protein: CASSPSPGIYGEQYF.

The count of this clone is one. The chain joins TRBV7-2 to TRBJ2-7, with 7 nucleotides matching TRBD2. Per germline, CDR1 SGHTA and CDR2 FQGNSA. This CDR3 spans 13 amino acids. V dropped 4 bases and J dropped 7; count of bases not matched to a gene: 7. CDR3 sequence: CASSWVLAWEQYF. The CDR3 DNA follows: TGTGCCAGCAGCTGGGTACTAGCGTGGGAGCAGTACTTC.

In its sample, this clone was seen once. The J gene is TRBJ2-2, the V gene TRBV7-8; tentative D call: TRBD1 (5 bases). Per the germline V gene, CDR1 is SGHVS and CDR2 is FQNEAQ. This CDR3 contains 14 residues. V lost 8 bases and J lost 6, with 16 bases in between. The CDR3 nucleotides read TGTGCCAGCGCAATAGGGGTGGTCCCCGGGGAGCTGTTTTTT. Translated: CASAIGVVPGELFF.

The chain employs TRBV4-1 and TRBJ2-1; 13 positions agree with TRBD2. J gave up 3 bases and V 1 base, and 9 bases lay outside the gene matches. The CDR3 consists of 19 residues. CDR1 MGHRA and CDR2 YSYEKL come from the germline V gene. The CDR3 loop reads CASSQAGLAGVKDYNEQFF. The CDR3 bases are TGCGCCAGCAGCCAAGCAGGACTAGCGGGAGTAAAAGACTACAATGAGCAGTTCTTC.

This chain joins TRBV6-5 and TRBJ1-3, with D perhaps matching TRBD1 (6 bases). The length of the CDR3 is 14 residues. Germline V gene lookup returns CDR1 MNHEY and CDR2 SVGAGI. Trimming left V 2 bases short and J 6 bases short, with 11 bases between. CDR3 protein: CASSYTGRANTIYF. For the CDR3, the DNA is TGTGCCAGCAGTTACACAGGGAGGGCAAACACCATATATTTT.

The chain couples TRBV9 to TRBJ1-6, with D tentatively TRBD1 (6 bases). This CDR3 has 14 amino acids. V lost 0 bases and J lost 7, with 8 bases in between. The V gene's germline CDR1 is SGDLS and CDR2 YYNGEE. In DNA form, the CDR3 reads TGTGCCAGCAGCGTAGGGGGGCAAAATTCACCCCTCCACTTT. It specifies CASSVGGQNSPLHF.

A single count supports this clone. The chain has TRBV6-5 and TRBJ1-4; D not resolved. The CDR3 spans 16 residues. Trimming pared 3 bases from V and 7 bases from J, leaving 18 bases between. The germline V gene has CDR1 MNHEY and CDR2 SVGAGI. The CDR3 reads CASSYVATGIVEKLFF. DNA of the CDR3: TGTGCCAGCAGTTATGTGGCTACGGGAATCGTTGAAAAACTGTTTTTT.

Here the CDR3 DNA reads TGTGCCAGCAGCGGCAGCAATCAGCCCCAGCATTTT. Amino acids: CASSGSNQPQHF. The chain couples TRBV7-2 to TRBJ1-5; D unresolved. Trimming left V 5 bases short and J 1 base short, with 3 bases between. The CDR3 spans 12 residues. The germline V gene has CDR1 SGHTA and CDR2 FQGNSA.

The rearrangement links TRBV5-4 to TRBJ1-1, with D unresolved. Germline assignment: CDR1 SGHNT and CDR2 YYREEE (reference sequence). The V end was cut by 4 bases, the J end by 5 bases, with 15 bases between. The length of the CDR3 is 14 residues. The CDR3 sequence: CASSPDSGETEAFF. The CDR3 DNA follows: TGTGCCAGCAGCCCAGACTCCGGGGAAACTGAAGCTTTCTTT.

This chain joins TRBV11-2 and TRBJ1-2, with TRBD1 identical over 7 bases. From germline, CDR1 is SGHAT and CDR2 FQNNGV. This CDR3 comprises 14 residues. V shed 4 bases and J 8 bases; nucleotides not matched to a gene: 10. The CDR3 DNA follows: TGTGCCAGCAGCTCCACTACAGGGGTCGGCGGCTACACCTTC. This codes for CASSSTTGVGGYTF.

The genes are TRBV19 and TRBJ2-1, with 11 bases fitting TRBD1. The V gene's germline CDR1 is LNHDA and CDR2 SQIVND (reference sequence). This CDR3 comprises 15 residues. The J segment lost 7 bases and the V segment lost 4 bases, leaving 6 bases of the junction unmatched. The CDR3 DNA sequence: TGTGCCAGTAGTAAGGGACAGGGGGGTTTGAATGAGCAGTTCTTC. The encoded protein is CASSKGQGGLNEQFF.

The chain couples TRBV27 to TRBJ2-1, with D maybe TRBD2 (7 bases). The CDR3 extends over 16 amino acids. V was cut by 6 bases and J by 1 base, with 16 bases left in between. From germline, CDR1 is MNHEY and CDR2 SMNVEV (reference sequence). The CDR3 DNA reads TGTGCCAGCAGCTCTAGAGGGGGGGGTTCCTACAATGAGCAGTTCTTC. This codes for CASSSRGGGSYNEQFF.

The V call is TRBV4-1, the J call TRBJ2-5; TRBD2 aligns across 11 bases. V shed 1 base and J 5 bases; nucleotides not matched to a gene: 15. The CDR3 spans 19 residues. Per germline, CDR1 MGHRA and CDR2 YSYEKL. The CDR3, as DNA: TGCGCCAGCAGCCAAGGGGTACTAGCGGGAGTAAGGGGATTGGAGACCCAGTACTTC. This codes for CASSQGVLAGVRGLETQYF.

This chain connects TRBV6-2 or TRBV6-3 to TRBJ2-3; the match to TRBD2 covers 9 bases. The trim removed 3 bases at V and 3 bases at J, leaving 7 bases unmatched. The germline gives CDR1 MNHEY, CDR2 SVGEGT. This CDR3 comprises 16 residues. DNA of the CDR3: TGTGCCAGCAGTTATTCTAGCGGGGCCGTAACAGATACGCAGTATTTT. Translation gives CASSYSSGAVTDTQYF.

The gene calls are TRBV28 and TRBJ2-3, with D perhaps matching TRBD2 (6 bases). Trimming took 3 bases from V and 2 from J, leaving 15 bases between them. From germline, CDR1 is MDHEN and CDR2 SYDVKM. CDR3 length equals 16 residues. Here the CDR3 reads CASSFWEDSNTDTQYF. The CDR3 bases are TGTGCCAGCAGTTTTTGGGAGGATTCCAACACAGATACGCAGTATTTT.

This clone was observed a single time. The CDR3 region has the DNA TGTGCCGCACAGGGGGCTAATTCACCCCTCCACTTT. It translates to CAAQGANSPLHF. The rearrangement links TRBV6-5 to TRBJ1-6; 9 positions match TRBD1. Trimming at V came to 11 bases and at J to 6 bases, leaving 2 bases not matched to a gene. The CDR3 is 12 amino acids. CDR1 MNHEY and CDR2 SVGAGI come from the germline V gene.

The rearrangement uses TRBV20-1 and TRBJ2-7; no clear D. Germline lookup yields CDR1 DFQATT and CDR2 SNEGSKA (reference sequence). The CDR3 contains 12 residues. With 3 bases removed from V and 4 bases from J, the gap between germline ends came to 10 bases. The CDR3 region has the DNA TGCAGTGCTAGTTTCGGCAGGTACGAGCAGTACTTC. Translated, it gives CSASFGRYEQYF.

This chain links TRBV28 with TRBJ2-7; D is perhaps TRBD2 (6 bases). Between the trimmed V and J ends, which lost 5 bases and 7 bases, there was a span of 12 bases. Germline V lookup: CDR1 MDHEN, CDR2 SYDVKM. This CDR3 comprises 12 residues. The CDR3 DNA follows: TGTGCCAGCAGTCGACTAGGTTTGGAGCAGTACTTC. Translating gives CASSRLGLEQYF.

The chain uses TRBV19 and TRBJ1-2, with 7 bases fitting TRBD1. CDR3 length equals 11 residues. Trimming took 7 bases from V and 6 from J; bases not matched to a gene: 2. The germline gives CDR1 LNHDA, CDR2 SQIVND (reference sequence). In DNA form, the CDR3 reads TGTGCCAGTACAGGGGGTCATGGCTACACCTTC. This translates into CASTGGHGYTF.

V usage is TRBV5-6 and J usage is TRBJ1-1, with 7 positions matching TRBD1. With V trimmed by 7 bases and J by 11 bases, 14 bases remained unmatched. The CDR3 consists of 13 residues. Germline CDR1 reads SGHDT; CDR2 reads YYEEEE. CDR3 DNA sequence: TGTGCCAGCGCTAGCGTCGGGAGGGGGCAGGCTTTCTTT. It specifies CASASVGRGQAFF.

The CDR3 nucleotides are TGTGCCAGTGGGGCCTCGATGGGATATGGCTACACCTTC. Translated: CASGASMGYGYTF. The rearrangement joins TRBV7-8 to TRBJ1-2, with D perhaps matching TRBD1 (5 bases). There are 13 residues in the CDR3. V was pared by 9 bases and J by 5 bases, with 16 bases between. From germline, CDR1 is SGHVS and CDR2 FQNEAQ.

The CDR3 protein is CASSPTSMGYNEQFF. The CDR3 DNA reads as TGTGCCAGCAGTCCCACTAGCATGGGCTACAATGAGCAGTTCTTC. This chain connects TRBV6-5 to TRBJ2-1; D is possibly TRBD2 (6 bases). This CDR3 has 15 amino acids. The germline V and J ends were trimmed by 5 bases and 3 bases, with 14 bases remaining between them. Per the germline V gene, CDR1 is MNHEY and CDR2 is SVGAGI.

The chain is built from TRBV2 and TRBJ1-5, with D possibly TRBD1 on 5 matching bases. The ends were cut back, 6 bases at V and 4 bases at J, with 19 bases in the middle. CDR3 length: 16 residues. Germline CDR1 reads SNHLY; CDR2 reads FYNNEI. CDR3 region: CASSKLLGGGNQPQHF. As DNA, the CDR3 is TGTGCCAGCAGCAAACTCCTGGGGGGTGGGAATCAGCCCCAGCATTTT.